What follows are 17 T cell receptor beta chains derived from one specimen sequenced in a study of identical twins. TCRdb passed the 5' RACE reads through MiXCR, listing each CDR3 protein once. Among some 660,000 distinct CDR3 sequences listed, over 8.5% were seen once. This sample was also put to use in a study of yellow fever vaccine responses in identical twins.

The sample was PBMCs. Receptors originate from a woman under 30 in good health.

Only a few counts were recorded for this clonotype. The chain carries TRBV5-6 and TRBJ1-1; D is uncertain. This CDR3 has 13 residues. Trimming cost V 0 bases and J 5 bases, with 8 bases left between them. CDR1 is SGHDT, CDR2 YYEEEE, per germline. The CDR3 DNA reads TGTGCCAGCAGCTTGGGGTATCGGACTGAAGCTTTCTTT. It encodes CASSLGYRTEAFF. Based on the CDR3 plus reference TRBV5-6 and TRBJ1-1, the full variable domain is DAGVTQSPTHLIKTRGQQVTLRCSPKSGHDTVSWYQQALGQGPQFIFQYYEEEERQRGNFPDRFSGHQFPNYSSELNVNALLLGDSALYLCASSLGYRTEAFFGQGTRLTVV.

V usage is TRBV6-2 or TRBV6-3 and J usage is TRBJ2-1; 7 nucleotides agree with TRBD1. V lost 2 bases to trimming and J lost 4 bases; unmatched junction nucleotides: 14. The germline V gene has CDR1 MNHEY and CDR2 SVGEGT. This CDR3 is 18 amino acids long. CDR3 protein: CASSYIGVGDRIYNEQFF. DNA of the CDR3: TGTGCCAGCAGTTACATAGGAGTAGGGGACAGAATTTACAATGAGCAGTTCTTC.

The V gene is TRBV7-3, the J gene TRBJ2-5, with a possible D match to TRBD2 (5 bases). CDR3 length: 14 amino acids. The V gene's germline CDR1 is SGHTA and CDR2 FQGTGA. Trimming removed 4 bases from V and 5 bases from J, with 14 bases in between. The CDR3 loop is CASSSGSTGETQYF. The CDR3 DNA follows: TGTGCCAGCAGCTCCGGGTCTACGGGGGAGACCCAGTACTTC.

V gene TRBV6-2 or TRBV6-3 combines with J gene TRBJ2-7; D might be TRBD1 (6 bases). This CDR3 has 13 amino acids. Per germline, CDR1 MNHEY and CDR2 SVGEGT. V was cut by 6 bases and J by 3 bases, with 12 bases left in between. In nucleotides, the CDR3 is TGTGCCAGCAGGCCCGGGACAAGCTACGAGCAGTACTTC. Amino acids: CASRPGTSYEQYF.

This clonotype showed up just a few times. J is TRBJ2-7 and V is TRBV11-2, with 7 bases identical to TRBD2. Germline values: CDR1 SGHAT, CDR2 FQNNGV. CDR3 length: 13 amino acids. V lost 4 bases and J lost 6; bases outside the gene matches: 6. The DNA of the CDR3 is TGTGCCAGCAGCTCAGTCGGGACTATCGAGCAGTACTTC. This translates into CASSSVGTIEQYF.

Comments on this clonotype: A single base separates this from a much larger clone, so it may be a read error. This chain connects TRBV5-1 to TRBJ2-2; 7 nucleotides agree with TRBD2. The CDR3 covers 15 residues. Per germline, CDR1 SGHRS and CDR2 YFSETQ. Unmatched junction bases numbered 9, after V lost 4 bases and J lost 6 bases. The CDR3 sequence: CASSPSAGVAGELFF. The CDR3 DNA reads TGCGCCAGCAGCCCGTCGGCGGGGGTCGCCGGGGAGCTGTTTTTT.

The chain employs TRBV4-3 and TRBJ2-7, with 8 bases aligning to TRBD2. The ends lost 1 base at V and 0 bases at J; junction bases unmatched: 5. The CDR3 runs 16 residues. Per the germline V gene, CDR1 is LGHNA and CDR2 is YSLEER. DNA for the CDR3: TGCGCCAGCAGCCAAGTGGCCGCGGGAGGCTCCTACGAGCAGTACTTC. It translates to CASSQVAAGGSYEQYF.

The chain joins TRBV20-1 to TRBJ1-5; D is perhaps TRBD1 (5 bases). Trimming took 5 bases from V and 2 from J, leaving 16 bases between them. CDR1 and CDR2 from the germline V gene are DFQATT and SNEGSKA (reference sequence). This CDR3 region has 15 residues. The CDR3 DNA reads as TGCAGTGCTCCCTCGTTCCAGGGTGGCAATCAGCCCCAGCATTTT. Its protein is CSAPSFQGGNQPQHF.

This clonotype has a handful of counts. The chain is built from TRBV24-1 and TRBJ2-7; 7 positions agree with TRBD2. Per the germline V gene, CDR1 is KGHDR and CDR2 is SFDVKD. This CDR3 contains 17 residues. The ends lost 10 bases at V and 4 bases at J; junction bases unmatched: 21. This CDR3 is CATEGLGALRGFYEQYF. DNA of the CDR3: TGTGCCACAGAAGGACTAGGGGCTTTACGGGGTTTTTACGAGCAGTACTTC.

This clonotype has just a few counts. The chain is built from TRBV15 and TRBJ2-3; possible D gene TRBD2, 5 bases. The CDR3 spans 18 residues. V shed 1 base and J shed 5 bases, with 22 bases lying between them. Germline CDR1 LNHNV, CDR2 YYDKDF (reference sequence). The CDR3 region is CATSRASGIRPTQDTQYF. CDR3 DNA: TGTGCCACCAGCAGAGCATCCGGGATCCGGCCGACACAAGATACGCAGTATTTT. The full variable domain, its missing parts supplied by reference TRBV15 and TRBJ2-3, is DAMVIQNPRYQVTQFGKPVTLSCSQTLNHNVMYWYQQKSSQAPKLLFHYYDKDFNNEADTPDNFQSRRPNTSFCFLDIRSPGLGDTAMYLCATSRASGIRPTQDTQYFGPGTRLTVL.

In its sample, this clonotype was seen a few times. The rearrangement joins TRBV6-1 to TRBJ1-5, with TRBD1 as a possible D gene (5 bases). The CDR3 consists of 17 residues. Between the trimmed V and J ends, which lost 6 bases and 3 bases, there was a span of 21 bases. Germline CDR1 MNHNS, CDR2 SASEGT. This CDR3 reads CASSRLRDYGANQPQHF. In DNA, the CDR3 is TGTGCCAGCAGCCGACTCCGGGACTATGGCGCCAATCAGCCCCAGCATTTT.

The chain carries TRBV5-6 and TRBJ1-5; no clear D gene. The CDR3 is 15 residues long. Germline V gives CDR1 SGHDT, CDR2 YYEEEE. Trimming left V 2 bases short and J 7 bases short, with 16 bases between. CDR3 sequence: CASSFRAALLQPQHF. In nucleotides, the CDR3 is TGTGCCAGCAGCTTCCGGGCCGCCCTCTTGCAGCCCCAGCATTTT.

This clonotype was recorded many times. The rearrangement joins TRBV28 to TRBJ2-1, with 7 bases lining up with TRBD2. Trimming at V came to 6 bases and at J to 7 bases, leaving 3 bases not matched to a gene. Germline assignment: CDR1 MDHEN and CDR2 SYDVKM. This CDR3 contains 12 residues. CDR3 sequence (DNA): TGTGCCAGCAGCCGACTAGCAAATGAGCAGTTCTTC. Residues: CASSRLANEQFF.

This clonotype was observed a few times. V usage is TRBV29-1 and J usage is TRBJ2-1; 8 bases map to TRBD1. The V gene's germline CDR1 is SQVTM and CDR2 ANQGSEA. The CDR3 length is 16 residues. V was pared by 2 bases and J by 6 bases, with 12 bases of the junction left unmatched. The CDR3 nucleotides are TGCAGCGTTGAAATCAGGGGGCAGTTATTGGGCAATGAGCAGTTCTTC. It codes for CSVEIRGQLLGNEQFF.

This chain joins TRBV20-1 and TRBJ1-1; D unclear. The ends were cut back, 1 base at V and 9 bases at J, with 6 bases in the middle. Germline lookup yields CDR1 DFQATT and CDR2 SNEGSKA (reference sequence). The CDR3 loop spans 10 amino acids. The CDR3 DNA reads TGCAGTGCTAGAGGAAGGAAAGCTTTCTTT. Translation gives CSARGRKAFF.

This clonotype was seen only once. A read error may account for a junction end that differs from germline. V is TRBV6-2 or TRBV6-3 and J is TRBJ2-5; tentatively, D is TRBD1 (6 bases). There are 15 residues in the CDR3. Germline CDR1 MNHEY, CDR2 SVGEGT. Written as DNA, the CDR3 is TGTGCCAGCATCAAGAGTTTGGGACATCAAGAGTCCCAGTACTTC. The encoded protein is CASIKSLGHQESQYF.

This chain links TRBV6-5 with TRBJ2-7; 8 nucleotides align to TRBD1. V lost 1 base to trimming and J lost 7 bases; unmatched junction nucleotides: 3. CDR1 and CDR2 (germline): MNHEY, SVGAGI. This CDR3 has 13 amino acids. In DNA, the CDR3 is TGTGCCAGCAGTTACTTTACAGGGGGAGAGCAGTACTTC. Protein sequence: CASSYFTGGEQYF.